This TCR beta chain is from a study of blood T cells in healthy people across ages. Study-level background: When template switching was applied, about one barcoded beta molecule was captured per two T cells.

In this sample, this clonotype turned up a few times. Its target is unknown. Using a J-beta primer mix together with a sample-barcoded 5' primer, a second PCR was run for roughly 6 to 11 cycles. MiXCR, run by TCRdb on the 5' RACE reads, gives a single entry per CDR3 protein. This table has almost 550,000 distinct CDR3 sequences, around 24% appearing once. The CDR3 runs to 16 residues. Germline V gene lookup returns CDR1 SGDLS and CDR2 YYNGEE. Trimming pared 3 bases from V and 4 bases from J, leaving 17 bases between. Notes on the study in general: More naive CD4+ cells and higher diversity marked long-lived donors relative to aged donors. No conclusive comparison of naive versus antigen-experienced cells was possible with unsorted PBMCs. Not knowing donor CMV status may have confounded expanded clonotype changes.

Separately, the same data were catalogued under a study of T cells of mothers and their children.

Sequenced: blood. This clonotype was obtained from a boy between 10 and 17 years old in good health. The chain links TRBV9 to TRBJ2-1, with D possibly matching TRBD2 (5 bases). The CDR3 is CASSAFVGRGYNEQFF. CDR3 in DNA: TGTGCCAGCAGCGCATTTGTTGGTCGGGGATACAATGAGCAGTTCTTC.